The source of this T cell receptor beta chain is a study of blood T cell repertoires in COVID-19. The protocol was immunoSEQ multiplex PCR, while the TCRdb copy is restricted to in-frame clones and leaves out a portion. This sample has about 280,000 clones, with 85% to 90% found just once. The TCR originated in a woman aged 25 to 39 with acute COVID-19. The specimen was PBMCs or T cells enriched from blood (not recorded which).

The CDR3: CSAEGASKGITDTQYF. DNA of the CDR3: TGCAGCGCCGAAGGGGCATCCAAGGGGATCACAGATACGCAGTATTTT. The gene calls are TRBV29-1 and TRBJ2-3; tentative D call: TRBD1 (5 bases). CDR1 is SQVTM, CDR2 ANQGSEA, per germline. This CDR3 contains 16 residues. Trimming took off 7 bases at V and 2 bases at J, with 22 bases between the two ends.